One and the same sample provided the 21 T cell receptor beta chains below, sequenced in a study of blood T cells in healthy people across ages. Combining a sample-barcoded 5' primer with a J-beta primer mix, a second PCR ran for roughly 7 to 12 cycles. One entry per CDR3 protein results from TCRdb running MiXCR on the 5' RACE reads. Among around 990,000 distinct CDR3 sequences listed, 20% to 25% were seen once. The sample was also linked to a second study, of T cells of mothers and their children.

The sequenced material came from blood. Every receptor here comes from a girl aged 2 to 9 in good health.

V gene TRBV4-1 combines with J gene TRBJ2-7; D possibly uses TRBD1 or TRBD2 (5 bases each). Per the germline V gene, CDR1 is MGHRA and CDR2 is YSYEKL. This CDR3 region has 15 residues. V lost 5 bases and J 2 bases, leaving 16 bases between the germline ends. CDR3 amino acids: CASSKVGTGTYEQYF. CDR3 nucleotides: TGCGCCAGCAGCAAAGTCGGGACGGGTACCTACGAGCAGTACTTC.

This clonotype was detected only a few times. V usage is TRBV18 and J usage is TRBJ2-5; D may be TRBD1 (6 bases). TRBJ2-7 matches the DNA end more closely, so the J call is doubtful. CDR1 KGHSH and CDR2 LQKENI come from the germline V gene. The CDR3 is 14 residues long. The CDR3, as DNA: TGTGCCAGCTCACCACTGGACAGACACTACGAGCAGTACTTC. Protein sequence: CASSPLDRHYEQYF.

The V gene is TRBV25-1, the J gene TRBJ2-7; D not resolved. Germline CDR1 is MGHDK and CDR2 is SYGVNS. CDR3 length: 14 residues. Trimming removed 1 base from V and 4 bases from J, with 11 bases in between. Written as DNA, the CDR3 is TGTGCCAGCAGTGAATTGGGCAGTCCATACGAGCAGTACTTC. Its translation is CASSELGSPYEQYF.

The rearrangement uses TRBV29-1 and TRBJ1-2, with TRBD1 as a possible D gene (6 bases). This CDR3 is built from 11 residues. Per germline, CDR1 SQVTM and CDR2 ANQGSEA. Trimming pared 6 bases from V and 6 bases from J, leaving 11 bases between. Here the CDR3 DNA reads TGCAGCGTGATGGGGGCGGATGGCTACACCTTC. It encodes CSVMGADGYTF.

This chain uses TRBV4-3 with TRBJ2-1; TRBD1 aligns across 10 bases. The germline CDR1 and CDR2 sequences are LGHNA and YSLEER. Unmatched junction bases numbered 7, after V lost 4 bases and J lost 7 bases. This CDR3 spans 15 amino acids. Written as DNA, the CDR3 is TGCGCCAGCAGCCCGGATGGGACAGGGGTAAATGAGCAGTTCTTC. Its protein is CASSPDGTGVNEQFF.

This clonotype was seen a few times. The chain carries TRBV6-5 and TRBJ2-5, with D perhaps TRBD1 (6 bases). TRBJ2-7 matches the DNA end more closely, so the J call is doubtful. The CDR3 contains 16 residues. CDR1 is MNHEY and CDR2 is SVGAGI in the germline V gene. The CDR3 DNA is TGTGCCAGCAGTTACTCAGGGGTCAGGGGCATGGGCGAGCAGTACTTC. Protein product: CASSYSGVRGMGEQYF.

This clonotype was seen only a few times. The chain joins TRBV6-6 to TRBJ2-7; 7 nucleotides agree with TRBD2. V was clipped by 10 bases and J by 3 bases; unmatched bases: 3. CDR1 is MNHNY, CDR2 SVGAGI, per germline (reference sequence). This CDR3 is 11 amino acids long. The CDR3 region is CATGGGYEQYF. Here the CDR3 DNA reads TGTGCCACCGGCGGGGGCTACGAGCAGTACTTC.

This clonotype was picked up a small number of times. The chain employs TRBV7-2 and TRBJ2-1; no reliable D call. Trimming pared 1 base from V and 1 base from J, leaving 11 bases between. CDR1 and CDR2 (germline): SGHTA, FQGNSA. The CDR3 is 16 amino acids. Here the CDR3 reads CASSLDPSLSYNEQFF. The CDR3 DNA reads TGTGCCAGCAGCTTAGACCCTAGTCTGTCCTACAATGAGCAGTTCTTC.

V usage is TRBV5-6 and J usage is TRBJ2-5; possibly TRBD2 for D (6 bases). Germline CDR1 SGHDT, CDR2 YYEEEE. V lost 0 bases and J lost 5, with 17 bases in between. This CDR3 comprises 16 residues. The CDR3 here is CASSLVGGSGWETQYF. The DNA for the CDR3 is TGTGCCAGCAGCTTGGTTGGGGGGAGCGGATGGGAGACCCAGTACTTC.

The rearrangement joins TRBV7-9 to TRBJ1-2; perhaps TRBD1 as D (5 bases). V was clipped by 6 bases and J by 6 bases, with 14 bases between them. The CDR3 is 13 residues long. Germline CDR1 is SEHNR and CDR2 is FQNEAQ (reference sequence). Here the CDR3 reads CASRGGDWDGYTF. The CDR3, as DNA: TGTGCCAGCAGAGGAGGGGACTGGGATGGCTACACCTTC.

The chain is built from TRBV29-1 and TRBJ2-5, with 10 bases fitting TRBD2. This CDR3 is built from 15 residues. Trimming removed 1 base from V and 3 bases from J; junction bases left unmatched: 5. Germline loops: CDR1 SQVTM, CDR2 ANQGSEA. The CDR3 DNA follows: TGCAGCGTTGAAGGGACTAGCGGAGGAAAAGAGACCCAGTACTTC. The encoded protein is CSVEGTSGGKETQYF. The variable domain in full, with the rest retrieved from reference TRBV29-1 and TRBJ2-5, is SAVISQKPSRDICQRGTSLTIQCQVDSQVTMMFWYRQQPGQSLTLIATANQGSEATYESGFVIDKFPISRPNLTFSTLTVSNMSPEDSSIYLCSVEGTSGGKETQYFGPGTRLLVL.

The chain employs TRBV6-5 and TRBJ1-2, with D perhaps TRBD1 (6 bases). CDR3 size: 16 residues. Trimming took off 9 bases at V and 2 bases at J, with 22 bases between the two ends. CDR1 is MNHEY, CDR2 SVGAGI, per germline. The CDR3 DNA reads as TGTGCCAGTTCCATCGGGACAAATACATTCAACTATGGCTACACCTTC. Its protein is CASSIGTNTFNYGYTF.

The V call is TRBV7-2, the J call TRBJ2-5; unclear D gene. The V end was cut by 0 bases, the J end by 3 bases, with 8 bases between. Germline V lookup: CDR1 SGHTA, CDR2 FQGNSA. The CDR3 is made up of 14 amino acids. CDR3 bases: TGTGCCAGCAGCTTAGCGCCAGCTAAAGAGACCCAGTACTTC. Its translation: CASSLAPAKETQYF. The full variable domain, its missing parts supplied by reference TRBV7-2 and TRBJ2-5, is GAGVSQSPSNKVTEKGKDVELRCDPISGHTALYWYRQSLGQGLEFLIYFQGNSAPDKSGLPSDRFSAERTGGSVSTLTIQRTQQEDSAVYLCASSLAPAKETQYFGPGTRLLVL.

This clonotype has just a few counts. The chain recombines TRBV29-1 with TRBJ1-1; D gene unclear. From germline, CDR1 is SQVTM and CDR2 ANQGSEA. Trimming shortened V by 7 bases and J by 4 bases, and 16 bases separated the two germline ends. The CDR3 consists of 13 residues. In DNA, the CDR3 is TGCAGCGCTGATATGGATGTTGGCACTGAAGCTTTCTTT. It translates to CSADMDVGTEAFF.

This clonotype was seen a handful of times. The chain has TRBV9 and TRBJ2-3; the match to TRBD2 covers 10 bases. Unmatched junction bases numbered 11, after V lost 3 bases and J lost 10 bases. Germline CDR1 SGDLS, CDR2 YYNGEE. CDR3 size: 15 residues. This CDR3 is CASSALAGAPASQYF. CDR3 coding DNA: TGTGCCAGCAGCGCCCTAGCGGGGGCCCCTGCTTCGCAGTATTTT.

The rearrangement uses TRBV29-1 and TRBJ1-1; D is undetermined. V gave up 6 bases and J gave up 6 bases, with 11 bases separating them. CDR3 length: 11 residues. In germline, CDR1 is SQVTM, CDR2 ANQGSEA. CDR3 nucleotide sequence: TGCAGCGTAACTGGGAGCCCTGAAGCTTTCTTT. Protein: CSVTGSPEAFF. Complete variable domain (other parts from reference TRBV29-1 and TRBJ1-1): SAVISQKPSRDICQRGTSLTIQCQVDSQVTMMFWYRQQPGQSLTLIATANQGSEATYESGFVIDKFPISRPNLTFSTLTVSNMSPEDSSIYLCSVTGSPEAFFGQGTRLTVV.

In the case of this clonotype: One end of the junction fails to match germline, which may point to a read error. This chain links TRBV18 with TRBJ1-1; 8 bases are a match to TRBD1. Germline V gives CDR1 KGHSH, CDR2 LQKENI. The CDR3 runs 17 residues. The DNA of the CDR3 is TGTGCCAGCTCGCCACAGGGGGTTAGGCAAATGAACACTGAAGCTTTCTTT. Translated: CASSPQGVRQMNTEAFF.

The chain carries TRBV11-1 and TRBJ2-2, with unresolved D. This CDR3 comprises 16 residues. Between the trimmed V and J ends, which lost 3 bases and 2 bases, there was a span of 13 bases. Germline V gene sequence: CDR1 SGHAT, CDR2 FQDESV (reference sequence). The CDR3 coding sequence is TGTGCCAGCAGCTTTGGCACAGACCTAAACACCGGGGAGCTGTTTTTT. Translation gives CASSFGTDLNTGELFF.

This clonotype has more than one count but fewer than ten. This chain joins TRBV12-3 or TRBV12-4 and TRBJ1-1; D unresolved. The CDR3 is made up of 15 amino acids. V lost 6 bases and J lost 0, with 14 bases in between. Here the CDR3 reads CASSHMQGLNTEAFF. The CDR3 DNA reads TGTGCCAGCAGCCATATGCAAGGGTTGAACACTGAAGCTTTCTTT.

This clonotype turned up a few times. CDR3 protein: CASSAPLGTGIYFLAKNIQYF. CDR3 sequence (DNA): TGTGCCAGCAGTGCTCCTCTCGGGACAGGAATATATTTCCTAGCCAAAAACATTCAGTACTTC. This rearrangement joins TRBV6-1 to TRBJ2-4, with 8 bases matching TRBD1. CDR1 and CDR2 (germline): MNHNS, SASEGT. This CDR3 comprises 21 residues. J was trimmed by 0 bases and V by 4 bases; bases with no gene match: 20.

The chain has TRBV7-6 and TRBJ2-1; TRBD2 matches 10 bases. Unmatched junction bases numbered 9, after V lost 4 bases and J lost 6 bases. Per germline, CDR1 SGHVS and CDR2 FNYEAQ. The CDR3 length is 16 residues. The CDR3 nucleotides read TGTGCCAGCAGCTCGCTCCTAGCGGGAGCCCTCAATGAGCAGTTCTTC. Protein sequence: CASSSLLAGALNEQFF.